This TCR beta chain was retrieved from a study of metastatic and nonmetastatic thyroid tumors. Study summary: A comparison of repertoires was made across blood and tumor or nodule tissue from malignant and benign thyroid patients.

Original processing notes: What underpinned the distant-metastasis classifier for papillary thyroid cancer was the set of CDR3 differences across clinicopathological groups. From the PCR reads, TCRdb re-called clones with MiXCR. The V and J calls come from TCRdb's annotation, not from the publication. The sample lists about 93,000 clones; 10% to 15% were seen once. The entire patient cohort was treatment-naive prior to thyroid surgery. Concerning this clone: At one boundary the junction diverges from the germline segment, which might be a read error. The sample contains more than one DNA sequence encoding this CDR3.

The CDR3 length is 16 residues. CDR1 is SGDLS, CDR2 YYNGEE, per germline. Sample: blood. This TCR came from a female donor with papillary thyroid cancer or a benign thyroid nodule (not recorded which). Some clones in this sample may be carry-over from other donors' samples. V usage is TRBV9 and J usage is TRBJ2-5; 12 bases match TRBD1. CDR3 amino acids: CASSVAGTGGRETQYF. The CDR3 nucleotides are TGTGCCAGCAGCGTAGCCGGGACAGGGGGCCGGGAGACCCAATACTTC.